These 26 T cell receptor beta chains were sequenced from one sample in a study of post-analysis software for immune sequencing data. Broader study findings: When patients were compared with controls, 5 or 6 TRBV segments were more frequent, TRBV5-6, TRBV5-1 and TRBV20-1 among them.

These receptors' antigens are unknown. Unique molecular identifiers featured in each of the TCR beta cDNA libraries. TCRdb itself ran the PCR reads through MiXCR, one entry per CDR3 protein. The sample lists 700,000 to 900,000 distinct CDR3 sequences; more than 45% were seen once. The sample taken for sequencing was blood. Receptors were obtained from a girl aged 10-17 years with multiple sclerosis.

The chain has TRBV11-2 and TRBJ2-1; D is perhaps TRBD2 (6 bases). Germline values: CDR1 SGHAT, CDR2 FQNNGV. The V end was cut by 8 bases, the J end by 13 bases, with 15 bases between. This CDR3 spans 11 amino acids. The CDR3 DNA reads TGTGCCAGCGAGGTAGGGCGGGGTCAGTTCTTC. This codes for CASEVGRGQFF.

This chain joins TRBV6-1 and TRBJ1-2, with D maybe TRBD1 (6 bases). From germline, CDR1 is MNHNS and CDR2 SASEGT. Trimming took off 2 bases at V and 2 bases at J, with 27 bases between the two ends. This CDR3 is 20 amino acids long. The CDR3 protein is CASSEPLVAGRGRRNYGYTF. The DNA for the CDR3 is TGTGCCAGCAGTGAACCCCTCGTTGCGGGCAGGGGTCGTCGGAACTATGGCTACACCTTC.

This rearrangement joins TRBV20-1 to TRBJ1-5; D is possibly TRBD1 (5 bases). This CDR3 spans 14 amino acids. The V end was cut by 3 bases, the J end by 5 bases, with 14 bases between. Germline-derived CDR1 and CDR2 are DFQATT and SNEGSKA (reference sequence). CDR3 DNA sequence: TGCAGTGCTAGTACCGGGGAGGGGTATCAGCCCCAGCATTTT. Translated: CSASTGEGYQPQHF.

The chain couples TRBV4-3 to TRBJ2-3, with D unresolved. The CDR3 has 13 residues. V lost 4 bases and J 5 bases, leaving 10 bases between the germline ends. The germline gives CDR1 LGHNA, CDR2 YSLEER. Written as DNA, the CDR3 is TGCGCCAGCAGCCTAAACCACGGAGATACGCAGTATTTT. It translates to CASSLNHGDTQYF.

This clonotype was detected once. The chain recombines TRBV20-1 with TRBJ1-5; perhaps TRBD1 as D (5 bases). The length of the CDR3 is 11 residues. Germline values: CDR1 DFQATT, CDR2 SNEGSKA (reference sequence). V was trimmed by 6 bases and J by 4 bases, leaving 7 bases between them. The CDR3 region is CSARGNQPQHF. The CDR3 nucleotides are TGCAGTGCGAGGGGAAATCAGCCCCAGCATTTT.

The J gene is TRBJ2-7, the V gene TRBV20-1; 8 bases fit TRBD1. The CDR3 has 15 residues. Germline assignment: CDR1 DFQATT and CDR2 SNEGSKA (reference sequence). Trimming removed 3 bases from V and 3 bases from J; junction bases left unmatched: 10. DNA of the CDR3: TGCAGTGCTAGTGGGAAAGGGACAGGTGTCTACGAGCAGTACTTC. Protein: CSASGKGTGVYEQYF.

The chain uses TRBV5-1 and TRBJ2-5; the D gene is possibly TRBD2 (5 bases). The V end was cut by 3 bases, the J end by 2 bases, with 20 bases between. The germline CDR1 and CDR2 sequences are SGHRS and YFSETQ. The CDR3 loop spans 17 amino acids. CDR3: CASSSRTGLLHQETQYF. In DNA, the CDR3 is TGCGCCAGCAGCTCCAGAACCGGACTGCTCCATCAAGAGACCCAGTACTTC. The variable domain in full, with the rest retrieved from reference TRBV5-1 and TRBJ2-5, is KAGVTQTPRYLIKTRGQQVTLSCSPISGHRSVSWYQQTPGQGLQFLFEYFSETQRNKGNFPGRFSGRQFSNSRSEMNVSTLELGDSALYLCASSSRTGLLHQETQYFGPGTRLLVL.

This clonotype was seen a handful of times. The chain employs TRBV6-6 and TRBJ2-3; TRBD2 matches at 15 bases. Germline CDR1 reads MNHNY; CDR2 reads SVGAGI (reference sequence). V shed 6 bases, J shed 2 bases, and the junction held 6 bases outside the gene matches. This CDR3 is 17 amino acids long. The CDR3 sequence: CASSWGLAGGTTDTQYF. CDR3 sequence (DNA): TGTGCCAGCAGCTGGGGACTAGCGGGAGGAACCACAGATACGCAGTATTTT.

The chain has TRBV7-6 and TRBJ2-3; TRBD1 aligns across 7 bases. V lost 0 bases and J lost 4; bases outside the gene matches: 7. Germline V gene sequence: CDR1 SGHVS, CDR2 FNYEAQ. This CDR3 comprises 16 residues. The CDR3 DNA reads as TGTGCCAGCAGCTTAGCGAGGGGACAGAGCGCAGATACGCAGTATTTT. Amino acids: CASSLARGQSADTQYF.

V is TRBV12-3 or TRBV12-4 and J is TRBJ2-7; tentative D call: TRBD1 (5 bases). The CDR3 spans 12 residues. Between the trimmed V and J ends, which lost 6 bases and 6 bases, there was a span of 12 bases. CDR3: CASRGPRLEQYF. The CDR3 region has the DNA TGTGCCAGCAGGGGGCCCCGCCTCGAGCAGTACTTC.

The rearrangement joins TRBV20-1 to TRBJ2-1; 8 bases fit TRBD2. V lost 0 bases and J lost 7; bases outside the gene matches: 8. The CDR3 runs 15 residues. CDR1 is DFQATT and CDR2 is SNEGSKA in the germline V gene (reference sequence). In DNA form, the CDR3 reads TGCAGTGCTAGAGATACTAGCGGCAGTTGGAATGAGCAGTTCTTC. The encoded protein is CSARDTSGSWNEQFF.

This clonotype showed up just a few times. The chain is built from TRBV9 and TRBJ2-5; no clear D. Germline-derived CDR1 and CDR2 are SGDLS and YYNGEE. CDR3 length equals 14 residues. Deletions cut 0 bases from V and 5 bases from J, with 11 bases between. The CDR3 region has the DNA TGTGCCAGCAGCGTAGGAGAAGGGCAGGAGACCCAGTACTTC. Translation gives CASSVGEGQETQYF.

V gene TRBV6-2 or TRBV6-3 combines with J gene TRBJ1-2, with no clear D. V lost 0 bases and J 0 bases, leaving 11 bases between the germline ends. Germline CDR1 is MNHEY and CDR2 is SVGEGT. The CDR3 is 16 amino acids. The CDR3 here is CASSYSTQDANYGYTF. DNA of the CDR3: TGTGCCAGCAGTTACTCGACCCAGGACGCTAACTATGGCTACACCTTC.

This clonotype was seen a few times. The chain has TRBV3-1 and TRBJ2-5; D is unclear. This CDR3 has 14 amino acids. The V gene lost 0 bases and the J gene lost 0 bases, with 5 bases spanning the gap. From germline, CDR1 is LGHDT and CDR2 YNNKEL (reference sequence). The CDR3 DNA is TGTGCCAGCAGCCAAGACAGCAACCAAGAGACCCAGTACTTC. It is translated as CASSQDSNQETQYF.

This clonotype was picked up a small number of times. The CDR3 reads CASSLLGGSPLHF. CDR3 coding DNA: TGTGCCAGCAGTTTATTGGGGGGTTCACCCCTCCACTTT. This sequence joins TRBV28 and TRBJ1-6; D might be TRBD1 (5 bases). The CDR3 sequence is 13 residues long. V lost 1 base and J 9 bases, leaving 7 bases between the germline ends. Per germline, CDR1 MDHEN and CDR2 SYDVKM. The full variable domain, with the rest looked up from reference TRBV28 and TRBJ1-6, is DVKVTQSSRYLVKRTGEKVFLECVQDMDHENMFWYRQDPGLGLRLIYFSYDVKMKEKGDIPEGYSVSREKKERFSLILESASTNQTSMYLCASSLLGGSPLHFGNGTRLTVT.

In this sample, this clonotype turned up once. The gene calls are TRBV6-6 and TRBJ2-5; 11 nucleotides line up with TRBD2. V shed 5 bases, J shed 0 bases, and the junction held 5 bases outside the gene matches. Germline V CDR1 and CDR2: MNHNY, SVGAGI (reference sequence). This CDR3 comprises 16 residues. The chain's CDR3 is CASSGPSGRNQETQYF. CDR3 nucleotides: TGTGCCAGCAGTGGGCCTAGCGGGAGGAACCAAGAGACCCAGTACTTC.

The chain combines TRBV5-1 with TRBJ1-2, with D tentatively TRBD1 (6 bases). Trimming took 2 bases from V and 0 from J, leaving 11 bases between them. The CDR3 has 15 amino acids. Germline assignment: CDR1 SGHRS and CDR2 YFSETQ. CDR3 nucleotide sequence: TGCGCCAGCAGCTTCCTCGGGGACACTAACTATGGCTACACCTTC. It translates to CASSFLGDTNYGYTF. The full variable domain, in which reference TRBV5-1 and TRBJ1-2 provide the parts outside the CDR3, is KAGVTQTPRYLIKTRGQQVTLSCSPISGHRSVSWYQQTPGQGLQFLFEYFSETQRNKGNFPGRFSGRQFSNSRSEMNVSTLELGDSALYLCASSFLGDTNYGYTFGSGTRLTVV.

The V gene is TRBV7-2, the J gene TRBJ1-2; D is unclear. CDR3 length: 14 amino acids. Trimming cost V 5 bases and J 5 bases, with 15 bases left between them. Germline CDR1 SGHTA, CDR2 FQGNSA. CDR3 sequence (DNA): TGTGCCAGCAGCCCCTTGGACGGCCCTTATGGCTACACCTTC. Translating gives CASSPLDGPYGYTF.

This clonotype was seen only a few times. The chain combines TRBV6-2 or TRBV6-3 with TRBJ1-5, with 11 bases aligning to TRBD1. The ends lost 0 bases at V and 6 bases at J; junction bases unmatched: 13. This CDR3 contains 19 residues. Germline V gene lookup returns CDR1 MNHEY and CDR2 SVGEGT. CDR3 amino acids: CASSYSIWTGGKVVQPQHF. In DNA, the CDR3 is TGTGCCAGCAGTTACTCGATTTGGACAGGGGGCAAAGTAGTTCAGCCCCAGCATTTT.

This clonotype was seen once. The chain is built from TRBV24-1 and TRBJ2-1, with unresolved D. The V gene lost 7 bases and the J gene lost 4 bases, with 7 bases spanning the gap. This CDR3 region has 12 residues. The V gene's germline CDR1 is KGHDR and CDR2 SFDVKD. CDR3 protein: CATSSRYNEQFF. The CDR3 DNA reads TGTGCCACCAGCTCAAGGTACAATGAGCAGTTCTTC.

V usage is TRBV6-5 and J usage is TRBJ2-5; possibly TRBD1 or TRBD2 for D (5 bases each). The germline V gene encodes CDR1 MNHEY and CDR2 SVGAGI. CDR3 length: 14 amino acids. The ends were cut back, 11 bases at V and 7 bases at J, with 23 bases in the middle. For the CDR3, the DNA is TGTGCCCTCGGGAATAACCACCCAAGGGGGACCCAGTACTTC. It specifies CALGNNHPRGTQYF.

The chain's CDR3 is CASIPDRGRTEAFF. In DNA form, the CDR3 reads TGTGCCAGCATTCCGGACAGGGGCCGGACTGAAGCTTTCTTT. V gene TRBV6-5 combines with J gene TRBJ1-1, with 9 positions matching TRBD1. The J segment lost 5 bases and the V segment lost 7 bases, leaving 8 bases of the junction unmatched. Germline CDR1 and CDR2: MNHEY and SVGAGI. The CDR3 is 14 residues long.

This clonotype was detected only a few times. This chain joins TRBV12-3 or TRBV12-4 and TRBJ2-4, with TRBD2 matching over 9 bases. This CDR3 contains 14 residues. The V gene end was trimmed by 3 bases and the J gene end by 8 bases; junction bases not matched to a gene: 5. The CDR3 coding sequence is TGTGCCAGCAGTTTGGCGGGGGGGCAAGACATTCAGTACTTC. Amino acid sequence: CASSLAGGQDIQYF.

The J gene is TRBJ2-5, the V gene TRBV20-1; 10 nucleotides agree with TRBD2. The CDR3 sequence is 13 residues long. Trimming at V came to 5 bases and at J to 4 bases, leaving 4 bases not matched to a gene. CDR1 is DFQATT, CDR2 SNEGSKA, per germline (reference sequence). The CDR3 loop reads CSAGSSGRETQYF. The CDR3 DNA follows: TGCAGTGCTGGATCTAGCGGGAGAGAGACCCAGTACTTC.

The V call is TRBV27, the J call TRBJ2-7, with D hard to call. Per the germline V gene, CDR1 is MNHEY and CDR2 is SMNVEV (reference sequence). There are 13 residues in the CDR3. Trimming left V 6 bases short and J 2 bases short, with 11 bases between. The CDR3 is CASSQQGTYEQYF. The CDR3 DNA reads TGTGCCAGCAGCCAGCAAGGTACCTACGAGCAGTACTTC.

This clonotype has just one count. This chain links TRBV5-1 with TRBJ2-1; D unclear. The CDR3 extends over 15 amino acids. The V end was cut by 0 bases, the J end by 5 bases, with 12 bases between. Germline V CDR1 and CDR2: SGHRS, YFSETQ. CDR3 region: CASSLAAVTHNEQFF. CDR3 coding DNA: TGCGCCAGCAGCTTGGCGGCGGTAACCCACAATGAGCAGTTCTTC.